Included here is one T cell receptor (beta chain) sequence, with context. What it binds is not known. This specimen comes from a study of cytomegalovirus exposure and HLA in healthy donors. 60 Vbeta and 13 Jbeta primers were used in PCR. Some clones are missing from TCRdb's copy, which holds only in-frame ones; the method was immunoSEQ multiplex PCR. Of around 100,000 clones in the sample, 82% were seen once. The CDR3 runs 16 residues. The V gene end was trimmed by 0 bases and the J gene end by 5 bases; junction bases not matched to a gene: 2. Germline CDR1 MNHNY, CDR2 SVGAGI (reference sequence). Overall study results and limits: When the data were analyzed later, several of the most significant clusters appeared to be linked to common viral pathogens. Some segments of the V type, notably TRBV6-2 and TRBV6-3, were excluded as indistinguishable. Prior analysis indicated that the majority of TCR beta V segments exhibited productivity approximately 90% or approximately 30% of the time. Confirmation in vitro established that a few CMV-associated chains were specific for CMV antigens.

The sample taken for sequencing was PBMCs. The genes are TRBV6-6 and TRBJ2-1; TRBD2 agrees at 12 bases. This clonotype originated in a man in his thirties or forties in good health and CMV-seropositive. CDR3 loop: CASSYSGTSGHNEQFF. The CDR3 nucleotides read TGTGCCAGCAGTTACTCGGGGACTAGCGGGCACAATGAGCAGTTCTTC.